These 5 T cell receptor beta chains share one sample of origin, sequenced in a study of CD8+ T cells in alopecia areata. cDNA serving as the sequencing template came from extracted, reverse transcribed RNA. Clones were read by immunoSEQ multiplex PCR, and TCRdb kept only the in-frame ones, dropping some. This sample yields 150,000 or so clones, of which about 49% are seen a single time; 18% belongs to the top ten. Here the sequenced sample was CD8+ T cells sorted from blood, taken at week 0. These receptors were collected from a human donor with alopecia areata.

This clone has only one observation. The chain links TRBV6-5 to TRBJ1-1; D may be TRBD1 (5 bases). Germline loops: CDR1 MNHEY, CDR2 SVGAGI. V lost 4 bases and J lost 0, with 6 bases in between. The CDR3 sequence is 13 residues long. CDR3 region: CASSFRVNTEAFF. In nucleotides, the CDR3 is TGTGCCAGCAGTTTCAGGGTGAACACTGAAGCTTTCTTT.

The rearrangement joins TRBV29-1 to TRBJ1-1; D gene uncertain. Germline V CDR1 and CDR2: SQVTM, ANQGSEA. Trimming removed 5 bases at V and 4 bases at J, with 8 bases between. The CDR3 consists of 11 residues. CDR3 coding DNA: TGCAGCGTTTACATAGGCACTGAAGCTTTCTTT. Its protein is CSVYIGTEAFF. The variable domain in full, with the rest retrieved from reference TRBV29-1 and TRBJ1-1, is SAVISQKPSRDICQRGTSLTIQCQVDSQVTMMFWYRQQPGQSLTLIATANQGSEATYESGFVIDKFPISRPNLTFSTLTVSNMSPEDSSIYLCSVYIGTEAFFGQGTRLTVV.

The V and J genes are TRBV29-1 and TRBJ2-2; 15 nucleotides match TRBD2. Per the germline V gene, CDR1 is SQVTM and CDR2 is ANQGSEA. Trimming at V came to 4 bases and at J to 5 bases, leaving 5 bases not matched to a gene. The CDR3 runs 16 residues. The CDR3 protein is CSVVGTSGGKTGELFF. For the CDR3, the DNA is TGCAGCGTTGTGGGGACTAGCGGGGGGAAAACCGGGGAGCTGTTTTTT.

This clone was seen only a few times. The V and J genes are TRBV29-1 and TRBJ2-7; maybe TRBD1 (5 bases). Germline-derived CDR1 and CDR2 are SQVTM and ANQGSEA. The ends were cut back, 0 bases at V and 3 bases at J, with 9 bases in the middle. This CDR3 has 13 amino acids. This CDR3 reads CSVEDTTDYEQYF. In DNA form, the CDR3 reads TGCAGCGTTGAAGATACGACAGACTACGAGCAGTACTTC.

The gene calls are TRBV27 and TRBJ1-1; D gene ambiguous. This CDR3 has 14 residues. With 2 bases removed from V and 0 bases from J, the gap between germline ends came to 7 bases. The germline gives CDR1 MNHEY, CDR2 SMNVEV (reference sequence). CDR3 amino acids: CASSLMGMNTEAFF. CDR3 DNA sequence: TGTGCCAGCAGTTTAATGGGCATGAACACTGAAGCTTTCTTT.